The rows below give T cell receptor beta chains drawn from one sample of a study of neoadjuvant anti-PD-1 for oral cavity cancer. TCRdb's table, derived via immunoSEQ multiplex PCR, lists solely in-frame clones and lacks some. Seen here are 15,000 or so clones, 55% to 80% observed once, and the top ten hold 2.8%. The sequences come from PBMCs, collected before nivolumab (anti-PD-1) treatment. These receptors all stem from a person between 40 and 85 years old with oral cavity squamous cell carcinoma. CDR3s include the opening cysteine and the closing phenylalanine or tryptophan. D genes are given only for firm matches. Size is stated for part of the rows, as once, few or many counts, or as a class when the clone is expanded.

CDR3nt: TGTGCCAGCAGCGCCAGACAGGGGGACACCGGGGAGCTGTTTTTT
CDR3aa: CASSARQGDTGELFF
j_gene: TRBJ2-2
abundance: few
d_gene: TRBD1
v_gene: TRBV9
len: 15

CDR3nt: TGTGCCAGCATGGGCATGAACACCGGGGAGCTGTTTTTT
CDR3aa: CASMGMNTGELFF
j_gene: TRBJ2-2
abundance: -
d_gene: -
v_gene: TRBV6-1
len: 13

CDR3nt: TGTGCCAGCAGTCCTCGGGTGGGGGACCCTAACACTGAAGCTTTCTTT
CDR3aa: CASSPRVGDPNTEAFF
j_gene: TRBJ1-1
abundance: -
d_gene: -
v_gene: TRBV7-9
len: 16

CDR3nt: TGTGCCAGCAGCGGGGGGCGTAGCTCCTACAATGAGCAGTTCTTC
CDR3aa: CASSGGRSSYNEQFF
j_gene: TRBJ2-1
abundance: -
d_gene: -
v_gene: TRBV7-3
len: 15

CDR3nt: TGTGCCAACGGTGGGCCGCAGAGCTCTGGAAACACCATATATTTT
CDR3aa: CANGGPQSSGNTIYF
j_gene: TRBJ1-3
abundance: -
d_gene: -
v_gene: TRBV10-3
len: 15

CDR3nt: TGTGCCAGCAGCGCCCGGACTGTCCCGACCTCTGGGGCCAACGTCCTGACTTTC
CDR3aa: CASSARTVPTSGANVLTF
j_gene: TRBJ2-6
abundance: -
d_gene: -
v_gene: TRBV7-8
len: 18

CDR3nt: TGTGCCAGCAGCTCACCCACTAGCGGGAAGAAGTTCTTC
CDR3aa: CASSSPTSGKKFF
j_gene: TRBJ2-1
abundance: -
d_gene: TRBD2
v_gene: TRBV7-9
len: 13

CDR3nt: TGCGCCAGCAGCTGGACCTCGGCCGGGACAGGGACTGGGGCCAACGTCCTGACTTTC
CDR3aa: CASSWTSAGTGTGANVLTF
j_gene: TRBJ2-6
abundance: -
d_gene: TRBD1
v_gene: TRBV5-1
len: 19

CDR3nt: TGCGCCGGCCGGAACAGGGGCCCTCTTTCCTACGAGCAGTACTTC
CDR3aa: CAGRNRGPLSYEQYF
j_gene: TRBJ2-7
abundance: few
d_gene: TRBD1
v_gene: TRBV10-1
len: 15

CDR3nt: TGTGCCAGCAGTGTACTGCGGGACGGCCCTGGGAAACTGTTTTTT
CDR3aa: CASSVLRDGPGKLFF
j_gene: TRBJ1-4
abundance: -
d_gene: -
v_gene: TRBV6-1
len: 15

CDR3nt: TGTGCCATCAGTGGGACAGCAGTCTCTGGAAACACCATATATTTT
CDR3aa: CAISGTAVSGNTIYF
j_gene: TRBJ1-3
abundance: -
d_gene: -
v_gene: TRBV10-3
len: 15

CDR3nt: TGTGCCAGCAGTGGGTTGAGGGGGCAAGTCAAAAACATTCAGTACTTC
CDR3aa: CASSGLRGQVKNIQYF
j_gene: TRBJ2-4
abundance: -
d_gene: TRBD1
v_gene: TRBV2
len: 16

CDR3nt: TGCGCCAGCAGCCCTGGGTTAACTAGCGGCTCCCTCGAGCAGTACTTC
CDR3aa: CASSPGLTSGSLEQYF
j_gene: TRBJ2-7
abundance: -
d_gene: TRBD2
v_gene: TRBV5-1
len: 16

CDR3nt: TGTGCCATCAGTGAGTCCAGGAGCTCCTACAATGAGCAGTTCTTC
CDR3aa: CAISESRSSYNEQFF
j_gene: TRBJ2-1
abundance: -
d_gene: -
v_gene: TRBV10-3
len: 15

CDR3nt: TGTGCCAGCAGTGAAAGGGTCGAGCAGTACTTC
CDR3aa: CASSERVEQYF
j_gene: TRBJ2-7
abundance: -
d_gene: -
v_gene: TRBV6-1
len: 11

CDR3nt: TGTGCCAGCAGCCAAGATACGGGGTACTCTGGAAACACCATATATTTT
CDR3aa: CASSQDTGYSGNTIYF
j_gene: TRBJ1-3
abundance: -
d_gene: -
v_gene: TRBV4-2
len: 16

CDR3nt: TGTGCCACCAGCGGGTTACATGCAACTAATGAAAAACTGTTTTTT
CDR3aa: CATSGLHATNEKLFF
j_gene: TRBJ1-4
abundance: -
d_gene: -
v_gene: TRBV15
len: 15

CDR3nt: TGCGCCAGCAGCTTGGAATCGCCGAGCTCTGGAAACACCATATATTTT
CDR3aa: CASSLESPSSGNTIYF
j_gene: TRBJ1-3
abundance: -
d_gene: -
v_gene: TRBV5-1
len: 16

CDR3nt: TGTGCCACCTCCCAGGCGGGTTGGGGGGAAAGCTCCTACAATGAGCAGTTCTTC
CDR3aa: CATSQAGWGESSYNEQFF
j_gene: TRBJ2-1
abundance: once
d_gene: -
v_gene: TRBV5-6
len: 18

CDR3nt: TGTGCCAGCATTAGAAGGACAGGTTCTATCGGTTGGGAAAAACTGTTTTTT
CDR3aa: CASIRRTGSIGWEKLFF
j_gene: TRBJ1-4
abundance: few
d_gene: TRBD1
v_gene: TRBV28
len: 17

CDR3nt: TGTGCCAGCAGCTTAGGAACGTCGGGACACCGACCAGGCGCTGAAGCTTTCTTT
CDR3aa: CASSLGTSGHRPGAEAFF
j_gene: TRBJ1-1
abundance: -
d_gene: -
v_gene: TRBV7-8
len: 18

CDR3nt: TGCGCCAGCAGCTTGGGACAGGGAATGAACACTGAAGCTTTCTTT
CDR3aa: CASSLGQGMNTEAFF
j_gene: TRBJ1-1
abundance: -
d_gene: TRBD1
v_gene: TRBV5-1
len: 15

CDR3nt: TGTGCCAGTAGCTCAGGGGGGACTAGCGGGGCAGATACGCAGTATTTT
CDR3aa: CASSSGGTSGADTQYF
j_gene: TRBJ2-3
abundance: -
d_gene: TRBD2
v_gene: TRBV19
len: 16

CDR3nt: TGTGCCAGTAGTATTGGATTACAGACTGAAGCTTTCTTT
CDR3aa: CASSIGLQTEAFF
j_gene: TRBJ1-1
abundance: few
d_gene: -
v_gene: TRBV19
len: 13

CDR3nt: TGCGCCAGCAGCCTGGGACAGGCAACTAATGAAAAACTGTTTTTT
CDR3aa: CASSLGQATNEKLFF
j_gene: TRBJ1-4
abundance: -
d_gene: TRBD1
v_gene: TRBV5-1
len: 15

CDR3nt: TGTGCCAGCAGCTCCAGGGGGGCAAGGGAGCAGTACTTC
CDR3aa: CASSSRGAREQYF
j_gene: TRBJ2-7
abundance: -
d_gene: -
v_gene: TRBV7-9
len: 13

CDR3nt: TGCAGCGTTGGCGGTAGCGGGAGGTTGGATACGCAGTATTTT
CDR3aa: CSVGGSGRLDTQYF
j_gene: TRBJ2-3
abundance: -
d_gene: TRBD2
v_gene: TRBV29-1
len: 14

CDR3nt: TGTGCCAGCCACGGGACAGGGGTACTGAACACCGGGGAGCTGTTTTTT
CDR3aa: CASHGTGVLNTGELFF
j_gene: TRBJ2-2
abundance: few
d_gene: TRBD1
v_gene: TRBV19
len: 16

CDR3nt: TGTGCCAGCAGTTTGGGCCAGGGGGCTCGGAATGAGCAGTTCTTC
CDR3aa: CASSLGQGARNEQFF
j_gene: TRBJ2-1
abundance: -
d_gene: TRBD1
v_gene: TRBV28
len: 15

CDR3nt: TGTGCCTGGAGAGGAGGGAGAGACACCGGGGAGCTGTTTTTT
CDR3aa: CAWRGGRDTGELFF
j_gene: TRBJ2-2
abundance: few
d_gene: -
v_gene: TRBV30
len: 14

CDR3nt: TGTGCCAGTAGTAGAAACACCAACCTTCTACGGACAGACGACTATGGCTACACCTTC
CDR3aa: CASSRNTNLLRTDDYGYTF
j_gene: TRBJ1-2
abundance: -
d_gene: -
v_gene: TRBV19
len: 19

CDR3nt: TGCGCCAGCAGCATTGGACTAGCGGAGACGAGAAATGAGCAGTTCTTC
CDR3aa: CASSIGLAETRNEQFF
j_gene: TRBJ2-1
abundance: -
d_gene: TRBD2
v_gene: TRBV5-1
len: 16

CDR3nt: TGCGCCAGCAGCCAAGTTGGACTCCGGGACAGGGACCACGAGCAGTACTTC
CDR3aa: CASSQVGLRDRDHEQYF
j_gene: TRBJ2-7
abundance: -
d_gene: TRBD1
v_gene: TRBV4-1
len: 17

CDR3nt: TGTGCTAGTGGTTTGGGACAGCAAGAGACCCAGTACTTC
CDR3aa: CASGLGQQETQYF
j_gene: TRBJ2-5
abundance: once
d_gene: -
v_gene: TRBV12-5
len: 13

CDR3nt: TGCAGCGTACAGGGTCGGGTCACAGATACGCAGTATTTT
CDR3aa: CSVQGRVTDTQYF
j_gene: TRBJ2-3
abundance: -
d_gene: -
v_gene: TRBV29-1
len: 13

CDR3nt: TGTGCCAGCAGTGCAGGGGGCGTAGGCAATCAGCCCCAGCATTTT
CDR3aa: CASSAGGVGNQPQHF
j_gene: TRBJ1-5
abundance: -
d_gene: TRBD1
v_gene: TRBV28
len: 15

CDR3nt: TGTGCCAGCACCACTTACGTTCCAGATACGCAGTATTTT
CDR3aa: CASTTYVPDTQYF
j_gene: TRBJ2-3
abundance: -
d_gene: -
v_gene: TRBV7-9
len: 13

CDR3nt: TGTGCCAGCAGCTTAGGAACGGGGAACACTGAAGCTTTCTTT
CDR3aa: CASSLGTGNTEAFF
j_gene: TRBJ1-1
abundance: -
d_gene: -
v_gene: TRBV7-6
len: 14

CDR3nt: TGCAGCGTCTGTTCGTTGGGACAGGGTGATTTGGACCAGCATTTT
CDR3aa: CSVCSLGQGDLDQHF
j_gene: TRBJ1-5
abundance: -
d_gene: TRBD1
v_gene: TRBV29-1
len: 15

CDR3nt: TGTGCCAGCAGTGAGTCAGCATTAGGGCCCTACAATGAGCAGTTCTTC
CDR3aa: CASSESALGPYNEQFF
j_gene: TRBJ2-1
abundance: -
d_gene: -
v_gene: TRBV6-1
len: 16